A selection of T cell receptor beta chains follows, all from one sample in a study of shared clonotypes between healthy human individuals. Some clones are missing from TCRdb's copy, which holds only in-frame ones; the method was immunoSEQ multiplex PCR. Among roughly 1,800,000 clones, about 95% were seen once, and the ten largest hold 1.2%. The sequenced sample was naive CD8+ T cells sorted from blood. The receptors shown here come from a young man in good health. Each CDR3 is given with its conserved first and last residue. Fields, in order: V gene, D gene, CDR3 protein. The D gene is left open where the match is weak.

v_call: TRBV7-9
d_call: NA
cdr3_aa: CASSLGGGGDHTDTQYF

v_call: TRBV2
d_call: NA
cdr3_aa: CASSEGTPAETQYF

v_call: TRBV30
d_call: NA
cdr3_aa: CAWSVSNQETQYF

v_call: TRBV6-5
d_call: NA
cdr3_aa: CASSYFPGSYGYTF

v_call: TRBV5-4
d_call: NA
cdr3_aa: CASRTDTEAFF

v_call: TRBV25-1
d_call: NA
cdr3_aa: CASSEGVGGAWETQYF

v_call: TRBV5-1
d_call: TRBD2
cdr3_aa: CASSLGGTSGIYEQYF

v_call: TRBV6-5
d_call: TRBD1
cdr3_aa: CASSYLTGGSYNEQFF

v_call: TRBV30
d_call: NA
cdr3_aa: CAWSVEGNGELFF

v_call: TRBV4-1
d_call: NA
cdr3_aa: CASSRSSDSYNEQFF

v_call: TRBV4-2
d_call: NA
cdr3_aa: CASSPPGDPGNTIYF

v_call: TRBV2
d_call: NA
cdr3_aa: CASTDAGTHGNEQFF

v_call: TRBV7-9
d_call: NA
cdr3_aa: CASSSGTGDGPQHF

v_call: TRBV27
d_call: NA
cdr3_aa: CASEGRGEKLFF

v_call: TRBV7-9
d_call: NA
cdr3_aa: CASSLPRVVVGETQYF

v_call: TRBV9
d_call: NA
cdr3_aa: CASSAAGKLFF

v_call: TRBV6-1
d_call: NA
cdr3_aa: CASSGGREQFF

v_call: TRBV6-1
d_call: TRBD2
cdr3_aa: CAIPGRAGTYNEQFF

v_call: TRBV7-9
d_call: TRBD2
cdr3_aa: CASSILLAGSYNEQFF

v_call: TRBV5-1
d_call: TRBD1
cdr3_aa: CASSLVGTGGDSNQPQHF

v_call: TRBV7-9
d_call: NA
cdr3_aa: CASSPGFGQDQETQYF

v_call: TRBV13
d_call: TRBD1
cdr3_aa: CASSTGDEQYF

v_call: TRBV14
d_call: TRBD1
cdr3_aa: CASSQRGQGDYGYTF

v_call: TRBV5-6
d_call: NA
cdr3_aa: CASAEWGRSYGYTF

v_call: TRBV6-6
d_call: NA
cdr3_aa: CASSYSELPPYEQYF

v_call: TRBV27
d_call: NA
cdr3_aa: CASSFAPASESSYEQYF

v_call: TRBV27
d_call: NA
cdr3_aa: CASSFQSSYEKLFF

v_call: TRBV19
d_call: TRBD2
cdr3_aa: CASNQLAGGDEQFF

v_call: TRBV5-4
d_call: NA
cdr3_aa: CASSFGSNSPLHF

v_call: TRBV11-2
d_call: TRBD2
cdr3_aa: CASMRTSGGSSTDTQYF

v_call: TRBV15
d_call: NA
cdr3_aa: CATSRIRGAGNEKLFF

v_call: TRBV11-2
d_call: TRBD1
cdr3_aa: CASSRTGRQPQHF

v_call: TRBV4-1
d_call: NA
cdr3_aa: CASSQEGAGYNSPLHF

v_call: TRBV11-3
d_call: NA
cdr3_aa: CASSIGQSYEQYF

v_call: TRBV7-2
d_call: NA
cdr3_aa: CASSPRDWEYEKLFF

v_call: TRBV13
d_call: NA
cdr3_aa: CASSLSPSEAFF

v_call: TRBV2
d_call: TRBD1
cdr3_aa: CASRQGQETQYF

v_call: TRBV9
d_call: TRBD2
cdr3_aa: CASSVGSGSSYEQYF

v_call: TRBV10-3
d_call: TRBD2
cdr3_aa: CAISESTSAAPGNTGELFF

v_call: TRBV7-8
d_call: NA
cdr3_aa: CASSLRDTFYEQYF

v_call: TRBV7-9
d_call: NA
cdr3_aa: CASSLGGMAQHF

v_call: TRBV11-2
d_call: NA
cdr3_aa: CASSPGTSSSTDTQYF

v_call: TRBV13
d_call: NA
cdr3_aa: CASSPGDTYEQYF

v_call: TRBV4-1
d_call: NA
cdr3_aa: CASSQVGGEQYF

v_call: TRBV11-2
d_call: TRBD1
cdr3_aa: CASSGTGFYNEQFF

v_call: TRBV6-1
d_call: NA
cdr3_aa: CASSELAGPSNQPQHF

v_call: TRBV7-6
d_call: TRBD2
cdr3_aa: CASSPLAGGRISNEQFF

v_call: TRBV5-6
d_call: TRBD2
cdr3_aa: CASSLTSGSYEQFF

v_call: TRBV5-1
d_call: NA
cdr3_aa: CASSFLTLRDTDTQYF

v_call: TRBV6-6
d_call: NA
cdr3_aa: CASSYSPLYEQYF

v_call: TRBV30
d_call: NA
cdr3_aa: CAWSVLEAEAFF

v_call: TRBV7-2
d_call: TRBD1
cdr3_aa: CASSPGQGRREKLFF

v_call: TRBV7-9
d_call: TRBD1
cdr3_aa: CASRSSGGPITDTQYF

v_call: TRBV29-1
d_call: NA
cdr3_aa: CSVPRTHNEQFF

v_call: TRBV5-4
d_call: NA
cdr3_aa: CASSLLGAMNTEAFF

v_call: TRBV7-2
d_call: TRBD2
cdr3_aa: CASSRRGVVPSYEQYF

v_call: TRBV9
d_call: TRBD2
cdr3_aa: CASSVGLAGQRGETQYF

v_call: TRBV27
d_call: TRBD1
cdr3_aa: CASSPGQVLYEQYF

v_call: TRBV27
d_call: NA
cdr3_aa: CASRLYLTGTETDTQYF